This entry lists 21 T cell receptor beta chains sequenced from one sample in a study of blood T cell repertoires in COVID-19. Profiling relied on immunoSEQ multiplex PCR, and the TCRdb table lists in-frame clones only, not all of them. There are more than 200,000 clones in the sample; around nine tenths occur only once, and roughly 4.9% lies in the top ten. The specimen was peripheral blood. The receptors stem from an older woman with COVID-19, enrolled during active disease.

This clone showed up just once. The J gene is TRBJ2-7, the V gene TRBV30; D not certain. Deletions cut 6 bases from V and 2 bases from J, with 11 bases between. Germline CDR1 GTSNPN, CDR2 SVGIG (reference sequence). The CDR3 consists of 12 residues. The CDR3 sequence is CACQRSTYEQYF. In nucleotides, the CDR3 is TGTGCCTGCCAACGGAGTACCTACGAGCAGTACTTC.

This clone showed up just once. CDR3 loop: CSASRGGNEQFF. For the CDR3, the DNA is TGCAGTGCTAGTCGCGGCGGCAATGAGCAGTTCTTC. The genes are TRBV20-1 and TRBJ2-1; D is uncertain. Trimming cost V 3 bases and J 6 bases, with 9 bases left between them. Germline V CDR1 and CDR2: DFQATT, SNEGSKA (reference sequence). The CDR3 is 12 amino acids.

The V call is TRBV7-3, the J call TRBJ2-1; possible D gene TRBD1, 6 bases. CDR1 is SGHTA, CDR2 FQGTGA, per germline. V lost 5 bases to trimming and J lost 5 bases, with 19 bases between them. This CDR3 comprises 16 residues. The DNA of the CDR3 is TGTGCCAGCAGCCCAGGCAGGGGCTGGGGGAACAATGAGCAGTTCTTC. Protein: CASSPGRGWGNNEQFF.

V is TRBV19 and J is TRBJ2-7, with D possibly being TRBD1 (6 bases). V lost 6 bases to trimming and J lost 7 bases, with 19 bases between them. The germline gives CDR1 LNHDA, CDR2 SQIVND (reference sequence). The CDR3 extends over 14 amino acids. In DNA form, the CDR3 reads TGTGCCAGTAGGCCAAGCAGGGGTCGCGGGGAGCAGTACTTC. Amino acids: CASRPSRGRGEQYF.

The gene calls are TRBV6-1 and TRBJ2-7, with 8 bases aligning to TRBD2. The V gene's germline CDR1 is MNHNS and CDR2 SASEGT. This CDR3 spans 16 amino acids. Trimming removed 4 bases from V and 4 bases from J; junction bases left unmatched: 12. The DNA of the CDR3 is TGTGCCAGCAGTGGTACCGGGACTAGTGGTTGGTACGAGCAGTACTTC. Its translation is CASSGTGTSGWYEQYF.

This clone was seen more than once but under ten times. V usage is TRBV19 and J usage is TRBJ1-5; D not certain. V lost 3 bases and J 4 bases, leaving 10 bases between the germline ends. CDR3 length: 14 amino acids. In germline, CDR1 is LNHDA, CDR2 SQIVND (reference sequence). The CDR3 DNA is TGTGCCAGTAGTATCGGGGAAAAAAATCAGCCCCAGCATTTT. Translation gives CASSIGEKNQPQHF.

V gene TRBV28 combines with J gene TRBJ1-2; tentative D call: TRBD1 (6 bases). The ends were cut back, 6 bases at V and 0 bases at J, with 11 bases in the middle. Germline lookup yields CDR1 MDHEN and CDR2 SYDVKM. The CDR3 contains 14 residues. Here the CDR3 reads CASRGAGANYGYTF. The CDR3 DNA reads as TGTGCCAGCAGGGGGGCAGGGGCTAACTATGGCTACACCTTC.

V gene TRBV6-2 or TRBV6-3 combines with J gene TRBJ1-1; TRBD1 matches at 10 bases. CDR1 and CDR2 (germline): MNHEY, SVGEGT. The trim removed 5 bases at V and 5 bases at J, leaving 8 bases unmatched. The length of the CDR3 is 15 residues. CDR3 DNA sequence: TGTGCCAGCAGTCCAACGGACAGGGGGGGGACTGAAGCTTTCTTT. Translating it yields CASSPTDRGGTEAFF.

The chain uses TRBV15 and TRBJ2-2; tentative D call: TRBD1 (7 bases). V lost 0 bases and J lost 5, with 16 bases in between. From germline, CDR1 is LNHNV and CDR2 YYDKDF (reference sequence). This CDR3 spans 17 amino acids. For the CDR3, the DNA is TGTGCCACCAGCAGAGATGGGGCAGGGGGGTTGACCGGGGAGCTGTTTTTT. Translation: CATSRDGAGGLTGELFF.

The genes are TRBV11-2 and TRBJ2-3; TRBD2 aligns across 7 bases. The CDR3 loop spans 15 amino acids. V gave up 5 bases and J gave up 0 bases; unmatched junction bases: 5. Germline values: CDR1 SGHAT, CDR2 FQNNGV. In nucleotides, the CDR3 is TGTGCCAGCAGCCGCAGCGGGGCTAGCACAGATACGCAGTATTTT. Its protein product is CASSRSGASTDTQYF.

The chain recombines TRBV6-5 with TRBJ1-5, with 9 bases lining up with TRBD1. CDR3 length: 15 residues. Trimming removed 6 bases from V and 7 bases from J; junction bases left unmatched: 10. Per the germline V gene, CDR1 is MNHEY and CDR2 is SVGAGI. CDR3 loop: CASSQEDRGYQPQHF. Written as DNA, the CDR3 is TGTGCCAGCAGCCAAGAGGACAGGGGATACCAGCCCCAGCATTTT.

The chain employs TRBV24-1 and TRBJ2-3, with D possibly matching TRBD2 (6 bases). V gave up 1 base and J gave up 2 bases, with 12 bases separating them. This CDR3 has 16 residues. The germline CDR1 and CDR2 sequences are KGHDR and SFDVKD. The CDR3 sequence is CATSDFGGKATDTQYF. CDR3 DNA sequence: TGTGCCACCAGTGATTTTGGCGGGAAGGCCACAGATACGCAGTATTTT.

In its sample, this clone was seen a few times. The CDR3 here is CASESDNEQFF. The CDR3, as DNA: TGTGCCAGCGAGAGCGACAATGAGCAGTTCTTC. The gene calls are TRBV21-1 and TRBJ2-1; TRBD2, the table's D call, lacks a check against the DNA. TRBV21-1 is assigned pseudogene status. This CDR3 has 11 amino acids.

Here the CDR3 reads CASSDRGRGNTEAFF. The CDR3 nucleotides read TGTGCCAGCAGCGACAGGGGAAGGGGGAACACTGAAGCTTTCTTT. This chain uses TRBV5-5 with TRBJ1-1, with 8 bases identical to TRBD1. The germline V gene has CDR1 SGHKS and CDR2 YYEKEE (reference sequence). Trimming cost V 4 bases and J 1 base; bases outside gene matches: 6. The CDR3 contains 15 residues.

This rearrangement joins TRBV27 to TRBJ2-3; possible D gene TRBD1, 6 bases. V lost 6 bases, J lost 1 base, and 11 bases lay in between. Germline CDR1 reads MNHEY; CDR2 reads SMNVEV (reference sequence). This CDR3 is built from 14 residues. Here the CDR3 reads CASRRAGGTDTQYF. CDR3 DNA: TGTGCCAGCAGGAGGGCAGGGGGCACAGATACGCAGTATTTT.

The CDR3 spells CASSQDSSYEQYF. The CDR3 DNA is TGTGCCAGCAGCCAAGACAGTTCCTACGAGCAGTACTTC. The chain carries TRBV3-1 (or the pseudogene TRBV3-2) and TRBJ2-7, with D hard to call. In germline, CDR1 is LGHDT, CDR2 YNNKEL (reference sequence). Trimming took 0 bases from V and 1 from J, leaving 4 bases between them. The length of the CDR3 is 13 residues.

V usage is TRBV6-4 and J usage is TRBJ2-1; maybe TRBD2 (5 bases). The CDR3 consists of 15 residues. V was cut by 4 bases and J by 0 bases, with 10 bases left in between. Germline V gene sequence: CDR1 MRHNA, CDR2 SNTAGT. CDR3 DNA sequence: TGTGCCAGCAGTGTGGAGGTGAGCTCCTACAATGAGCAGTTCTTC. This sequence encodes CASSVEVSSYNEQFF.

The chain couples TRBV30 to TRBJ2-4; 10 nucleotides agree with TRBD2. The CDR3 loop spans 14 amino acids. Per the germline V gene, CDR1 is GTSNPN and CDR2 is SVGIG (reference sequence). The V segment lost 0 bases and the J segment 9 bases; nucleotides outside the gene matches: 5. CDR3 sequence reads: CAWSVGAGGRIQYF. CDR3 DNA sequence: TGTGCCTGGAGTGTCGGAGCGGGAGGGCGCATTCAGTACTTC.

The V and J genes are TRBV5-8 and TRBJ2-3; 10 positions match TRBD2. The ends lost 0 bases at V and 5 bases at J; junction bases unmatched: 3. This CDR3 region has 15 residues. CDR1 SGHTS and CDR2 YDEGEE come from the germline V gene. The CDR3 DNA is TGTGCCAGCAGCTTGGGTCTAGCGGGAGTAGATACGCAGTATTTT. It specifies CASSLGLAGVDTQYF.

The chain has TRBV7-6 and TRBJ2-3, with TRBD2 identical over 10 bases. Trimming at V came to 2 bases and at J to 7 bases, leaving 15 bases not matched to a gene. Per germline, CDR1 SGHVS and CDR2 FNYEAQ. The CDR3 sequence is 18 residues long. Written as DNA, the CDR3 is TGTGCCAGCAGCTTATTAGTGGGGACTAGCGAGCTTAGGAATACGCAGTATTTT. As protein: CASSLLVGTSELRNTQYF.

V is TRBV7-8 and J is TRBJ1-2, with TRBD1 matching over 8 bases. Germline lookup yields CDR1 SGHVS and CDR2 FQNEAQ. V was clipped by 5 bases and J by 4 bases; unmatched bases: 9. The CDR3 spans 15 residues. In DNA, the CDR3 is TGTGCCAGCAGCCCCCATGGACAGGGTACCTATGGCTACACCTTC. Protein sequence: CASSPHGQGTYGYTF.